This TCR beta chain derives from a study of blood T cell repertoires in COVID-19. In the study overall: The origin of the acute and convalescent COVID-19 samples was the United States, Italy and Spain. Sample material is recorded as cDNA or gDNA derived from T cells, B-cell-depleted T cells, or PBMCs.

This CDR3 has 11 amino acids. Germline V gene sequence: CDR1 MNHEY, CDR2 SVGEGT. V was pared by 5 bases and J by 10 bases, with 9 bases between. Per the study methods: For nucleated cells, counts were estimated from reference gene primer amplification. Using immunoSEQ multiplex PCR, the repertoire was profiled, and TCRdb retains in-frame clones only, with some absent. V and J calls and clone size are those listed in that table; D and trimming were worked out from the DNA. This table holds approximately 450,000 clones, around nine tenths found once. The study drew participants aged about 18 to 95 years from 20 to 30 US areas.

The material sequenced was PBMCs or T cells enriched from blood (not recorded which). The receptor was derived from a woman younger than 35 with acute COVID-19. The chain has TRBV6-2 or TRBV6-3 and TRBJ2-1, with D unresolved. The CDR3 nucleotides are TGTGCCAGCAGTGGGCAGTTCGAGCAGTTCTTC. This translates into CASSGQFEQFF.